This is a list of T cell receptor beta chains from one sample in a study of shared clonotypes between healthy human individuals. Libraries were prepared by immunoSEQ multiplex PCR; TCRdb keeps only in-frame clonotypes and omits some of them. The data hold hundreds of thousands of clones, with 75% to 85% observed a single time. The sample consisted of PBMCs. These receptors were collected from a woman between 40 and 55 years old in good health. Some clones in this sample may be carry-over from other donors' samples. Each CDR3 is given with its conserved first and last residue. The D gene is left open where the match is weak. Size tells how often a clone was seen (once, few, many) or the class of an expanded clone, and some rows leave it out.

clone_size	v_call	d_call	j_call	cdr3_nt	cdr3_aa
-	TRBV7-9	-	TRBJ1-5	TGTGCCAGCAGCTTAGGGGGTTATCAGCCCCAGCATTTT	CASSLGGYQPQHF
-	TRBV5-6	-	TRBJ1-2	TGTGCCAGCAGCTTGGCCAACGGGGCGGTCTATCATGGCTACACCTTC	CASSLANGAVYHGYTF
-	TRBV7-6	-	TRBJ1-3	TGTGCCAGCAGCTTAGCCCCGGCGGGCATCTCTGGAAACACCATATATTTT	CASSLAPAGISGNTIYF
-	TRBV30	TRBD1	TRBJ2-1	TGTGCCTGGACCGGGACAGGGTTGGGGAATGAGCAGTTCTTC	CAWTGTGLGNEQFF
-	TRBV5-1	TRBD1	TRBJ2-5	TGCGCCAGCAGCTTGGCGGGACAGGGATCGGGAGAGACCCAGTACTTC	CASSLAGQGSGETQYF
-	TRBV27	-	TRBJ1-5	TGTGCCAGCAGTTTACGGGTTGGGAATCAGCCCCAGCATTTT	CASSLRVGNQPQHF
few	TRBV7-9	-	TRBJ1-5	TGTGCCAGCAGTGGGGGGAACGGCAATCAGCCCCAGCATTTT	CASSGGNGNQPQHF
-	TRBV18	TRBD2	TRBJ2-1	TGTGCCAGCTCACCCGTTGGGACTAGCGGTTCCTACAATGAGCAGTTCTTC	CASSPVGTSGSYNEQFF
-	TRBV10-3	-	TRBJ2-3	TGTGCCATCAGTGAGGCGACTAGGGTTGATACGCAGTATTTT	CAISEATRVDTQYF
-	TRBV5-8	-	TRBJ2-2	TGTGCCAGCAGCGTAGGGACGGTGGGGGCCGGGGAGCTGTTTTTT	CASSVGTVGAGELFF
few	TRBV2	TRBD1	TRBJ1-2	TGTGCCAGCAGGAGGACAGGCTTTAACTATGGCTACACCTTC	CASRRTGFNYGYTF
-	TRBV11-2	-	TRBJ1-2	TGTGCCAGCGCACAGGGATTAGGACGTGGCTACACCTTC	CASAQGLGRGYTF
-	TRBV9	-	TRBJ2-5	TGTGCCAGCAGCGTAGACGGGGCTCTCCAAGAGACCCAGTACTTC	CASSVDGALQETQYF
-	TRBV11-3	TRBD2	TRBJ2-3	TGTGCCAGCAGCCGCGGACTAGCGGGAGGTAGCGCAGATACGCAGTATTTT	CASSRGLAGGSADTQYF
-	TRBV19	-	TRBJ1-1	TGTGCCAGTAGTCACCCGGGAGGGAACACTGAAGCTTTCTTT	CASSHPGGNTEAFF
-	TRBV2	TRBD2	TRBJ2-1	TGTGCCAGCAGTAGTAGCGGGGGATACAATGAGCAGTTCTTC	CASSSSGGYNEQFF
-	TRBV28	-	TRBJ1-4	TGTGCCAGCAGTTCGACGTCGGGGGGACGATATGAAAAACTGTTTTTT	CASSSTSGGRYEKLFF
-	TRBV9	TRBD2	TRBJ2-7	TGTGCCAGCAGCGAGGGGGGACTAGCGGGAGACGAGCAGTACTTC	CASSEGGLAGDEQYF
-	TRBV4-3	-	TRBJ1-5	TGCGCCAGCAGCCAAGAACGAGGGTATAGCAATCAGCCCCAGCATTTT	CASSQERGYSNQPQHF
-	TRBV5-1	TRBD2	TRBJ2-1	TGCGCCAGCGCAGTAGCGGGAGCTTACAATGAGCAGTTCTTC	CASAVAGAYNEQFF
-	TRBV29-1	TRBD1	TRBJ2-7	TGCAGCGTTGCTTTAGGGACAGGGGAAGAAGAGCAGTACTTC	CSVALGTGEEEQYF
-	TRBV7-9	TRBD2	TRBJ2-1	TGTGCCAGCAGCTTACCCGGGAGGGCCACCTACAATGAGCAGTTCTTC	CASSLPGRATYNEQFF
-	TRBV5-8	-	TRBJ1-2	TGTGCCAGCAGCTTTTATGGGATATATGGCTACACCTTC	CASSFYGIYGYTF
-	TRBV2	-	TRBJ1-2	TGTGCCAGCAGTGCCGACAGCTCCTATGGCTACACCTTC	CASSADSSYGYTF
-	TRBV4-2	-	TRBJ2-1	TGTGCCAGCAGCCTGACCCAGGCGAGCTCCTACAATGAGCAGTTCTTC	CASSLTQASSYNEQFF
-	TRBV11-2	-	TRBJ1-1	TGTGCCAGCAGCTTAGAGAGGCAAACTGAAGCTTTCTTT	CASSLERQTEAFF
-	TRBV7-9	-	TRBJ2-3	TGTGCCAGCAGCTTGGTCCTTCCGGGACGTAAAGATACGCAGTATTTT	CASSLVLPGRKDTQYF
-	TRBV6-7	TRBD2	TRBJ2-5	TGTGCCAGCAGTTACTCGAAGCGGCGGGAGGGCCTCCAAGAGACCCAGTACTTC	CASSYSKRREGLQETQYF
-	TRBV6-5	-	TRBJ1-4	TGTGCCAGCAGTTGGGGGGCGAGAGAAAAACTGTTTTTT	CASSWGAREKLFF
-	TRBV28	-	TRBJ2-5	TGTGCCAGCAGTTTTCCCACCAGGGAGACCCAGTACTTC	CASSFPTRETQYF
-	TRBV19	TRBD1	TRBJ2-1	TGTGCCAGTGCGCAGACAGGGGCGGTCAGTGAGCAGTTCTTC	CASAQTGAVSEQFF
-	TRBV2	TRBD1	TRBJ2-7	TGTGCCAGCAAGGGGGCCGGGGAGCAGTACTTC	CASKGAGEQYF
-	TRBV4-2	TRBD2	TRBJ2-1	TGTGCCAGCAGCCAAGGGACGAGCGGGAGTAACAATGAGCAGTTCTTC	CASSQGTSGSNNEQFF
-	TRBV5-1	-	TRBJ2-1	TGCGCCAGCAGCCAAGACTCGGGCGATGAGCAGTTCTTC	CASSQDSGDEQFF
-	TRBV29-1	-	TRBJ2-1	TGCAGCGTTGGTGGGGTGGTGGCGGGGTCGGGTAATGAGCAGTTCTTC	CSVGGVVAGSGNEQFF
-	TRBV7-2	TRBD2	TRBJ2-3	TGTGCCAGCAGTCCTGGACTAGCGGGAGATACGCAGTATTTT	CASSPGLAGDTQYF
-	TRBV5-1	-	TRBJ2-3	TGCGCCAGCAGCTCTGGACGGGCTAGCACAGATACGCAGTATTTT	CASSSGRASTDTQYF
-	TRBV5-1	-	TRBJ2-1	TGCGCCAGCAGCTTGGAATTATTCCAATCGTACAATGAGCAGTTCTTC	CASSLELFQSYNEQFF
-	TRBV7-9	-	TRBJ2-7	TGTGCCAGCAGCTTGTGGGGGGGACAGTCTACCTACGAGCAGTACTTC	CASSLWGGQSTYEQYF
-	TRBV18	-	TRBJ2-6	TGTGCCAGCTCACCACGGAGCATTATAACTGGGGCCAACGTCCTGACTTTC	CASSPRSIITGANVLTF
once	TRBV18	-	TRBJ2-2	TGTGCCAGCTCAAGAAGAGCGGAAACTAACACCGGGGAGCTGTTTTTT	CASSRRAETNTGELFF
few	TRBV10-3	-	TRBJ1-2	TGTGCCATCAGAAAGGACAGTGGTGGCTACACCTTC	CAIRKDSGGYTF